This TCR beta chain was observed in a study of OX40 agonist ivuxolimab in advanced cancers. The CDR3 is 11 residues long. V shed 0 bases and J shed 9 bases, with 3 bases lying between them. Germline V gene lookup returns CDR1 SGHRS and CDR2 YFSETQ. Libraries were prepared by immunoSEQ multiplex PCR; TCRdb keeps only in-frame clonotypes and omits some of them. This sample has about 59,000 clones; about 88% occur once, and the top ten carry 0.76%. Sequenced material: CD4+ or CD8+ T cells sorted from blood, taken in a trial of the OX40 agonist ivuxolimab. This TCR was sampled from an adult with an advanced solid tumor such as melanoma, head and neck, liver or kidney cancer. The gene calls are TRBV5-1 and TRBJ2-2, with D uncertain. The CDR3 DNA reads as TGCGCCAGCAGCTTGGTACGGGAGCTGTTTTTT. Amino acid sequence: CASSLVRELFF.